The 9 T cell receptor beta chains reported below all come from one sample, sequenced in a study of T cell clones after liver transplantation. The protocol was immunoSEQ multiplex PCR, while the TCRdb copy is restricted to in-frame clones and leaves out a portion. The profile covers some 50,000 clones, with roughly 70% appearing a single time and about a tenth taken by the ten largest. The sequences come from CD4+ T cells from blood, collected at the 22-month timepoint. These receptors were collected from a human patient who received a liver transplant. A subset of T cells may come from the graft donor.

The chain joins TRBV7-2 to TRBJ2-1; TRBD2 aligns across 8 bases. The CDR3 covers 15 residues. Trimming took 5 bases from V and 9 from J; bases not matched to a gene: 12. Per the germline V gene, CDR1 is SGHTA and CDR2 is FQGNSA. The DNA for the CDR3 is TGTGCCAGCAGCCCTTCGGGGGGGACCCAGAGTGAGCAGTTCTTC. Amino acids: CASSPSGGTQSEQFF.

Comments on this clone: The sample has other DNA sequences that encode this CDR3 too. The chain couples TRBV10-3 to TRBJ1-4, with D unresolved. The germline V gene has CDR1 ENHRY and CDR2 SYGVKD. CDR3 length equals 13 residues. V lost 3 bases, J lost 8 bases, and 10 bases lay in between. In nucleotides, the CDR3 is TGTGCCATCAGTGATGGGCCGGGAGAAAAACTGTTTTTT. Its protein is CAISDGPGEKLFF.

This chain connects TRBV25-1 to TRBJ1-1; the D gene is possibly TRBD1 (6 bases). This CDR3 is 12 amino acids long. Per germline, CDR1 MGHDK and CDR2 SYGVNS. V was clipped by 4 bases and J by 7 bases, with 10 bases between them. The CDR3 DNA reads TGTGCCAGCAGTGTACGACAGGTTGAAGCTTTCTTT. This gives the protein CASSVRQVEAFF.

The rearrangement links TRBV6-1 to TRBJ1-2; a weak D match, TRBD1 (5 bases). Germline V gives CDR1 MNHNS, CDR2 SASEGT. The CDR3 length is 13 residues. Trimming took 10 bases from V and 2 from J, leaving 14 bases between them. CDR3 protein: CAIRRALNYGYTF. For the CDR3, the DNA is TGTGCCATCCGCAGGGCTCTGAACTATGGCTACACCTTC.

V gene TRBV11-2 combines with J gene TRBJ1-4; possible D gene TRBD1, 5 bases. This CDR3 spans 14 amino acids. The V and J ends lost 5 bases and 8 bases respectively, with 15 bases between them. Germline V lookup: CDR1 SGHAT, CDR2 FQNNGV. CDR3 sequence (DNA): TGTGCCAGCAGCCCGGGGGTGTCCGGGGAAAAACTGTTTTTT. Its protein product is CASSPGVSGEKLFF.

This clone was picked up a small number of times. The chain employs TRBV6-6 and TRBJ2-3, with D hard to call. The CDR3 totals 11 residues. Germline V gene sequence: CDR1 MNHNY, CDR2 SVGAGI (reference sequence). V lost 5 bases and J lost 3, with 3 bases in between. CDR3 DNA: TGTGCCAGCAGTACTACAGATACGCAGTATTTT. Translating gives CASSTTDTQYF.

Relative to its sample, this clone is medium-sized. The CDR3 bases are TGTGCCTGGAGCACAGGTCTGCTCGATAATTCACCCCTCCACTTT. Its translation is CAWSTGLLDNSPLHF. The chain employs TRBV30 and TRBJ1-6, with D tentatively TRBD1 (5 bases). CDR3 length: 15 residues. V was cut by 3 bases and J by 5 bases, with 14 bases left in between. In germline, CDR1 is GTSNPN, CDR2 SVGIG (reference sequence).

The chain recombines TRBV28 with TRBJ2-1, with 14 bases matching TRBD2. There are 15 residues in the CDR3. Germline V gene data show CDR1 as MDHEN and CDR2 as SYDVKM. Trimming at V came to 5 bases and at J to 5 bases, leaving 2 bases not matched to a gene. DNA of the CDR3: TGTGCCAGCAGTCGGACTAGCGGGGGGAACAATGAGCAGTTCTTC. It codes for CASSRTSGGNNEQFF.

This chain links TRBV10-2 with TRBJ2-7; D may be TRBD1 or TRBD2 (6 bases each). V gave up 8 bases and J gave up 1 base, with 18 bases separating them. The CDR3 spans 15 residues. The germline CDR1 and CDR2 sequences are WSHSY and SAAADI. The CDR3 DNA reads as TGCGCCAGCCATGTTGGAGGGGGAGTATCCTACGAGCAGTACTTC. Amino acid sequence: CASHVGGGVSYEQYF.